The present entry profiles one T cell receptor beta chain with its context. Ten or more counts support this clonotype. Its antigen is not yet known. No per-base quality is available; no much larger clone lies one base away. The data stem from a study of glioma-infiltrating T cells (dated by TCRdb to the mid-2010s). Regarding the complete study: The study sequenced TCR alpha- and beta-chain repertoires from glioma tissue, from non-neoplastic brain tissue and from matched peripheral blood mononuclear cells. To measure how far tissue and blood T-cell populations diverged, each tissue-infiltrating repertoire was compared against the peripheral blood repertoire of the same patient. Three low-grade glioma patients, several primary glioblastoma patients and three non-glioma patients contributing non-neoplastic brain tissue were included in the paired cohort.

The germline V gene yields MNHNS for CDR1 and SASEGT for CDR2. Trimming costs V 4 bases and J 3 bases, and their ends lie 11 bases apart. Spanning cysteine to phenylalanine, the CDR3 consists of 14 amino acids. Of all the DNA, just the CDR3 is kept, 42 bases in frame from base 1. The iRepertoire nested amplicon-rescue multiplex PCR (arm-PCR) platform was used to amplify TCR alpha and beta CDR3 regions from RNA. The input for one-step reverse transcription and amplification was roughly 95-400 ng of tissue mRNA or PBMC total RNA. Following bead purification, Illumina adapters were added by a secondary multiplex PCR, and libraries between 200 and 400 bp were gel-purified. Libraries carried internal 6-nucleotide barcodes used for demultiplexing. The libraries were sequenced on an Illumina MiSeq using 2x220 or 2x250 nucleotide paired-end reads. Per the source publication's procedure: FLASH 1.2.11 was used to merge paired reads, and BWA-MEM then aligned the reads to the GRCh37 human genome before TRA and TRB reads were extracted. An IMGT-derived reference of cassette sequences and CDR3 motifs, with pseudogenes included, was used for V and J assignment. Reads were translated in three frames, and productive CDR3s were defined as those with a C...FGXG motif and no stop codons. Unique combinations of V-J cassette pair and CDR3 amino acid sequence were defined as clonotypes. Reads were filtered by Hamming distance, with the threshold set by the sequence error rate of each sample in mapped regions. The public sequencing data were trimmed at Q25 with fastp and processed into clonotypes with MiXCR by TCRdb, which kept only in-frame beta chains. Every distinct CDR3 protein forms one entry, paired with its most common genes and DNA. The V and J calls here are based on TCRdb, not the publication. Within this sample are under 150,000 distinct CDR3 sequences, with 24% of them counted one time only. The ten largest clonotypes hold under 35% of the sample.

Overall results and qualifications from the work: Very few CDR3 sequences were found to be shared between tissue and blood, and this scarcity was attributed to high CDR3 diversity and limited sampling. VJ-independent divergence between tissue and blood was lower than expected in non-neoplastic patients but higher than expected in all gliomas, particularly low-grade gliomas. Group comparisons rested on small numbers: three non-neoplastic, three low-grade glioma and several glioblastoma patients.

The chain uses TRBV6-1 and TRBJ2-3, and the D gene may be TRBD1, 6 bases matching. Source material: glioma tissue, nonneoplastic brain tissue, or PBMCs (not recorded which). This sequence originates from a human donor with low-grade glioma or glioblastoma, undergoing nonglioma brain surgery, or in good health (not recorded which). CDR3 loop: CASSVDQGTDTQYF. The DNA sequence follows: TGTGCCAGCAGTGTGGACCAGGGGACAGATACGCAGTATTTT.